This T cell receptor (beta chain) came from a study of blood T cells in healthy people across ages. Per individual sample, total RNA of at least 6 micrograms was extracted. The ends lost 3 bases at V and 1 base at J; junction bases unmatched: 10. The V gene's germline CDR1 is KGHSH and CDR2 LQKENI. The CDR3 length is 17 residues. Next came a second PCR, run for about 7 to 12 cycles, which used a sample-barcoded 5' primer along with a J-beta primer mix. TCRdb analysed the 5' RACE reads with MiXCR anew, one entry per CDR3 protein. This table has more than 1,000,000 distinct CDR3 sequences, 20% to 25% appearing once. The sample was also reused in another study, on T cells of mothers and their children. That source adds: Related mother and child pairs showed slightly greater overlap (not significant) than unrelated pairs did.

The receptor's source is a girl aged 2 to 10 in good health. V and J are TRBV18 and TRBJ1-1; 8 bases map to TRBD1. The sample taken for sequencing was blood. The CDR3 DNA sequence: TGTGCCAGCTCACCTAAAAGAGGACAGGGCCAGAACACTGAAGCTTTCTTT. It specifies CASSPKRGQGQNTEAFF.